The present TCR beta chain was sequenced within a study of CD8+CD57+ T cells in acquired aplastic anemia. Study at large: When averaged, DNA from sorted CD4+ and CD8+ cells came to around 3.1 ug.

Deletions cut 8 bases from V and 3 bases from J, with 11 bases between. In germline, CDR1 is SNHLY, CDR2 FYNNEI. The CDR3 sequence is 13 residues long. For sequencing, patients were chosen who had shown expansion of CD8+CD57+ cells by flow cytometry. TCR beta VDJ and CDR3 were profiled, and genomic DNA was the template. Each CDR3 protein is one row after TCRdb ran MiXCR on the reads. Here the sample spans roughly 150,000 distinct CDR3 sequences, more than 45% being singletons. The sequencing input was sorted CD4+, CD8+, or CD8+CD57+ T cells (not recorded which) from PBMCs. The receptor's source is a human donor with aplastic anemia. The J gene is TRBJ2-1, the V gene TRBV2; D is uncertain. Here the CDR3 reads CASCDPNYNEQFF. The CDR3 nucleotides read TGTGCCAGCTGCGACCCTAACTACAATGAGCAGTTCTTC. Full variable domain (outside the CDR3, taken from reference TRBV2 and TRBJ2-1): EPEVTQTPSHQVTQMGQEVILRCVPISNHLYFYWYRQILGQKVEFLVSFYNNEISEKSEIFDDQFSVERPDGSNFTLKIRSTKLEDSAMYFCASCDPNYNEQFFGPGTRLTVL.